Shown below are 10 T cell receptor beta chains from a single sample sequenced in a study of early T cells in non-severe SARS-CoV-2 infection. TCRdb called the 5' RACE reads again in MiXCR, with one record for every CDR3 protein. The data hold about 81,000 distinct CDR3 sequences, with more than 5% observed a single time. Specimen: whole blood. The receptors stem from an adult who was a healthcare worker with PCR-confirmed SARS-CoV-2 infection or an uninfected control (not recorded which).

In this sample, this clonotype turned up many times. This chain joins TRBV6-1 and TRBJ1-1, with TRBD1 matching 10 bases. The V gene end was trimmed by 5 bases and the J gene end by 0 bases; junction bases not matched to a gene: 15. The CDR3 sequence is 19 residues long. Germline values: CDR1 MNHNS, CDR2 SASEGT. For the CDR3, the DNA is TGTGCCAGCAGTTTGAAGCCAGCGGGACAGGGGACCTTGAACACTGAAGCTTTCTTT. Translation: CASSLKPAGQGTLNTEAFF.

The chain joins TRBV20-1 to TRBJ2-4; the match to TRBD1 covers 9 bases. Germline CDR1 and CDR2: DFQATT and SNEGSKA (reference sequence). This CDR3 region has 17 residues. With V trimmed by 0 bases and J by 3 bases, 9 bases remained unmatched. CDR3 DNA: TGCAGTGCTAGAGAAGCCGGGACAGGGAATCTCAAAAACATTCAGTACTTC. It specifies CSAREAGTGNLKNIQYF.

The genes are TRBV7-2 and TRBJ2-3; D perhaps matches TRBD1 (6 bases). This CDR3 is 14 amino acids long. Trimming stripped 2 bases from V and 5 bases from J, with 11 bases between. Germline CDR1 SGHTA, CDR2 FQGNSA. This chain's CDR3 is CASSLLGTIDTQYF. The CDR3 nucleotides read TGTGCCAGCAGCTTACTTGGGACAATAGATACGCAGTATTTT.

With respect to this clonotype: Germline and junction disagree at one end, which may indicate a read error. This chain links TRBV7-9 with TRBJ1-1; no clear D. CDR1 and CDR2 (germline): SEHNR, FQNEAQ (reference sequence). CDR3 length: 13 residues. Here the CDR3 reads CTSSLLRYTEAFF. DNA of the CDR3: TGTACCAGCAGCCTCCTCCGGTACACTGAAGCTTTCTTT. Based on the CDR3 plus reference TRBV7-9 and TRBJ1-1, the full variable domain is DTGVSQNPRHKITKRGQNVTFRCDPISEHNRLYWYRQTLGQGPEFLTYFQNEAQLEKSRLLSDRFSAERPKGSFSTLEIQRTEQGDSAMYLCTSSLLRYTEAFFGQGTRLTVV.

This clonotype was counted only a few times. The chain combines TRBV12-3 or TRBV12-4 with TRBJ2-2; possibly TRBD1 for D (6 bases). Trimming pared 6 bases from V and 1 base from J, leaving 12 bases between. This CDR3 contains 15 residues. CDR3 sequence: CASSVPGQNTGELFF. The CDR3 DNA follows: TGTGCCAGCAGCGTCCCGGGACAGAACACCGGGGAGCTGTTTTTT.

The rearrangement joins TRBV10-1 to TRBJ2-7, with 7 bases lining up with TRBD1. In germline, CDR1 is WNHNN, CDR2 SYGVQD (reference sequence). J lost 5 bases, V lost 6 bases, and 4 bases had no gene match. The CDR3 totals 12 residues. The CDR3 loop reads CASSDRAHEQYF. The CDR3 DNA is TGCGCCAGCAGCGACAGGGCCCACGAGCAGTACTTC.

The chain is built from TRBV20-1 and TRBJ2-7; TRBD2 matches 14 bases. Germline values: CDR1 DFQATT, CDR2 SNEGSKA (reference sequence). V dropped 3 bases and J dropped 7; count of bases not matched to a gene: 5. The CDR3 totals 14 residues. The CDR3 DNA sequence: TGCAGTGCTAGGACTAGCGGGAGGGCATGGGAGCAGTACTTC. Its protein is CSARTSGRAWEQYF.

The J gene is TRBJ2-3, the V gene TRBV3-1; TRBD2 agrees at 8 bases. This CDR3 is 17 amino acids long. Germline CDR1 reads LGHDT; CDR2 reads YNNKEL (reference sequence). Trimming at V came to 4 bases and at J to 2 bases, leaving 11 bases not matched to a gene. The CDR3 nucleotides read TGTGCCAGCAGCCCCCCCGGAGCGGGGGCACTCACAGATACGCAGTATTTT. Residues: CASSPPGAGALTDTQYF.

This clonotype was seen only a few times. This sequence joins TRBV5-1 and TRBJ2-1, with 7 bases matching TRBD1. J gave up 0 bases and V 0 bases, and 9 bases lay outside the gene matches. CDR1 and CDR2 from the germline V gene are SGHRS and YFSETQ. The CDR3 totals 18 residues. CDR3 nucleotides: TGCGCCAGCAGCTTGGAGACAGGGACAGCTAGCTCCTACAATGAGCAGTTCTTC. It specifies CASSLETGTASSYNEQFF.

V usage is TRBV7-2 and J usage is TRBJ1-6; 7 nucleotides agree with TRBD1. The CDR3 covers 19 residues. The germline V gene has CDR1 SGHTA and CDR2 FQGNSA. V was clipped by 8 bases and J by 0 bases; unmatched bases: 16. CDR3 DNA: TGTGCCAGCGGAAACAGGGGCGTCGCGTCCAACTCCTATAATTCACCCCTCCACTTT. Amino acids: CASGNRGVASNSYNSPLHF.